These 16 T cell receptor beta chains were sequenced from one sample in a study of cytomegalovirus exposure and HLA in healthy donors (dated by TCRdb to the late 2010s). Libraries were built with the immunoSEQ multiplex PCR assay. A mixture of 60 forward primers for TCR Vbeta segments and 13 reverse primers for TCR Jbeta segments was used in the multiplex PCR. Entries here come from immuneACCESS through TCRdb and include only in-frame sequences with V and J called. Some clones fail to appear in such tables; in the studies checked, an unresolved V gene covers under half of the shortfall, and the cause of the remainder is unknown. Across this sample there are 100,000 to 150,000 clones, with 15% seen only once. The ten largest clones add up to under 2% of the sample. What was sequenced was PBMCs. The receptors here all came from a woman younger than 35 in good health and CMV-seronegative.

The chain uses TRBV7-2 and TRBJ2-5, with TRBD2 matching 7 bases. Germline lookup yields CDR1 SGHTA and CDR2 FQGNSA. The V and J ends lost 1 base and 0 bases, in that order; junction bases with no gene match: 2. The length of the CDR3 is 15 residues. CDR3 in amino acids: CASSLVGTNQETQYF. The CDR3 DNA is TGTGCCAGCAGCTTAGTTGGGACTAACCAAGAGACCCAGTACTTC.

CDR3 bases: TGTGCCTCAGGAGGTGGGGGCCGAAACAACCCCTCCTACGAGCAGTACTTC. Its translation is CASGGGGRNNPSYEQYF. The chain couples TRBV10-3 to TRBJ2-7; tentatively, D is TRBD1 (6 bases). The CDR3 covers 17 residues. Trimming removed 11 bases at V and 0 bases at J, with 26 bases between. The V gene's germline CDR1 is ENHRY and CDR2 SYGVKD.

This clone was seen more than once but under ten times. The chain links TRBV11-2 to TRBJ2-5; TRBD2 matches at 7 bases. Germline V gene lookup returns CDR1 SGHAT and CDR2 FQNNGV. This CDR3 spans 15 amino acids. The V gene end was trimmed by 1 base and the J gene end by 2 bases; junction bases not matched to a gene: 4. The CDR3: CASSLAGGNQETQYF. As DNA, the CDR3 is TGTGCCAGCAGCTTAGCGGGGGGTAATCAAGAGACCCAGTACTTC.

The chain is built from TRBV27 and TRBJ2-5, with TRBD2 matching 8 bases. The trim removed 6 bases at V and 4 bases at J, leaving 1 base unmatched. Germline CDR1 and CDR2: MNHEY and SMNVEV (reference sequence). The CDR3 totals 12 residues. The CDR3, as DNA: TGTGCCAGCAGGAGCGGGGGAGAGACCCAGTACTTC. Protein sequence: CASRSGGETQYF.

This clone has a handful of counts. The chain links TRBV6-5 to TRBJ2-2; TRBD1 matches 7 bases. V shed 6 bases and J 5 bases; nucleotides not matched to a gene: 3. Per germline, CDR1 MNHEY and CDR2 SVGAGI. The CDR3 contains 13 residues. The DNA for the CDR3 is TGTGCCAGCAGGACAGGGTGGACCGGGGAGCTGTTTTTT. This codes for CASRTGWTGELFF.

The rearrangement links TRBV9 to TRBJ2-5; TRBD2 is a possible D gene (6 bases). Trimming took 1 base from V and 5 from J, leaving 12 bases between them. Germline V gene sequence: CDR1 SGDLS, CDR2 YYNGEE. This CDR3 has 14 residues. The CDR3 sequence: CASSVSGAEETQYF. Written as DNA, the CDR3 is TGTGCCAGCAGCGTATCGGGAGCTGAGGAGACCCAGTACTTC.

This clone was detected only a few times. Other nucleotide sequences from this sample produce the same CDR3. The gene calls are TRBV30 and TRBJ2-1; D gene ambiguous. The germline V and J ends were trimmed by 0 bases and 3 bases, with 3 bases remaining between them. This CDR3 comprises 12 residues. The germline gives CDR1 GTSNPN, CDR2 SVGIG (reference sequence). CDR3 nucleotide sequence: TGTGCCTGGAGTGTACTCTACAATGAGCAGTTCTTC. The encoded protein is CAWSVLYNEQFF.

This clone was observed a handful of times. The chain carries TRBV11-2 and TRBJ1-5; D unresolved. The CDR3 is 17 residues long. Germline CDR1 and CDR2: SGHAT and FQNNGV. V was cut by 0 bases and J by 3 bases, with 15 bases left in between. The CDR3 protein is CASSLDYSMLINQPQHF. DNA of the CDR3: TGTGCCAGCAGCTTAGATTACTCGATGTTGATCAATCAGCCCCAGCATTTT.

This clone was seen only a few times. V and J are TRBV6-5 and TRBJ2-1, with 7 bases lining up with TRBD1. The V segment lost 5 bases and the J segment 5 bases; nucleotides outside the gene matches: 9. Germline V gene lookup returns CDR1 MNHEY and CDR2 SVGAGI. CDR3 length: 15 amino acids. Here the CDR3 reads CASSPLRGQHNEQFF. The CDR3 coding sequence is TGTGCCAGCAGTCCTCTCCGGGGACAGCACAATGAGCAGTTCTTC.

This chain links TRBV21-1 with TRBJ2-5; the D segment call TRBD1 is taken from the table without a DNA check. TRBV21-1 constitutes a pseudogene. The length of the CDR3 is 14 residues. Here the CDR3 reads CASSPQGIQETQYF. Written as DNA, the CDR3 is TGTGCCAGCAGCCCCCAGGGGATCCAAGAGACCCAGTACTTC.

This clone was seen a handful of times. V and J are TRBV7-9 and TRBJ2-3; the match to TRBD2 covers 10 bases. The V and J ends lost 4 bases and 4 bases, in that order; junction bases with no gene match: 11. CDR3 size: 17 residues. Germline CDR1 reads SEHNR; CDR2 reads FQNEAQ (reference sequence). CDR3 sequence (DNA): TGTGCCAGCAGCTCCGGGGAGCTAGCGGGAGTTGCAGATACGCAGTATTTT. Translation: CASSSGELAGVADTQYF.

This clone has a handful of counts. The chain is built from TRBV4-1 and TRBJ2-7, with TRBD1 matching over 8 bases. The CDR3 has 17 residues. Per the germline V gene, CDR1 is MGHRA and CDR2 is YSYEKL. V was clipped by 4 bases and J by 5 bases; unmatched bases: 16. The CDR3 sequence: CASSRVAQGVGFDEQYF. The DNA for the CDR3 is TGCGCCAGCAGCCGGGTCGCACAGGGGGTCGGGTTCGACGAGCAGTACTTC.

In regard to this clone: This specimen includes other DNA sequences encoding the same CDR3. The V and J genes are TRBV5-4 and TRBJ1-6, with 7 bases fitting TRBD1. CDR3 size: 15 residues. CDR1 SGHNT and CDR2 YYREEE come from the germline V gene (reference sequence). V lost 2 bases to trimming and J lost 8 bases; unmatched junction nucleotides: 7. DNA for the CDR3: TGTGCCAGCAGCTTCCGACAGGGTCGGGATTCACCCCTCCACTTT. This translates into CASSFRQGRDSPLHF. The variable domain in full, completed from reference TRBV5-4 and TRBJ1-6, reads ETGVTQSPTHLIKTRGQQVTLRCSSQSGHNTVSWYQQALGQGPQFIFQYYREEENGRGNFPPRFSGLQFPNYSSELNVNALELDDSALYLCASSFRQGRDSPLHFGNGTRLTVT.

The sample holds a few counts of this clone. The J gene is TRBJ2-3, the V gene TRBV5-4, with 7 nucleotides matching TRBD2. From germline, CDR1 is SGHNT and CDR2 YYREEE (reference sequence). This CDR3 is built from 14 residues. The ends lost 4 bases at V and 2 bases at J; junction bases unmatched: 4. CDR3 bases: TGTGCCAGCAGCACGACTAGCCTCACAGATACGCAGTATTTT. This sequence encodes CASSTTSLTDTQYF.

The chain combines TRBV4-1 with TRBJ2-2; TRBD2 aligns across 7 bases. Germline assignment: CDR1 MGHRA and CDR2 YSYEKL. The CDR3 has 17 amino acids. Trimming took 0 bases from V and 2 from J; bases not matched to a gene: 6. CDR3 nucleotides: TGCGCCAGCAGCCAAGAAGGGCTAGCGGCCAACACCGGGGAGCTGTTTTTT. It translates to CASSQEGLAANTGELFF.

There are a few counts of this clone. The chain couples TRBV10-3 to TRBJ2-7; 8 nucleotides agree with TRBD1. From germline, CDR1 is ENHRY and CDR2 SYGVKD. V shed 7 bases and J 3 bases; nucleotides not matched to a gene: 8. This CDR3 region has 14 residues. CDR3 sequence (DNA): TGTGCCATCAAAGGACAGGGCCACAGCTACGAGCAGTACTTC. This sequence encodes CAIKGQGHSYEQYF.